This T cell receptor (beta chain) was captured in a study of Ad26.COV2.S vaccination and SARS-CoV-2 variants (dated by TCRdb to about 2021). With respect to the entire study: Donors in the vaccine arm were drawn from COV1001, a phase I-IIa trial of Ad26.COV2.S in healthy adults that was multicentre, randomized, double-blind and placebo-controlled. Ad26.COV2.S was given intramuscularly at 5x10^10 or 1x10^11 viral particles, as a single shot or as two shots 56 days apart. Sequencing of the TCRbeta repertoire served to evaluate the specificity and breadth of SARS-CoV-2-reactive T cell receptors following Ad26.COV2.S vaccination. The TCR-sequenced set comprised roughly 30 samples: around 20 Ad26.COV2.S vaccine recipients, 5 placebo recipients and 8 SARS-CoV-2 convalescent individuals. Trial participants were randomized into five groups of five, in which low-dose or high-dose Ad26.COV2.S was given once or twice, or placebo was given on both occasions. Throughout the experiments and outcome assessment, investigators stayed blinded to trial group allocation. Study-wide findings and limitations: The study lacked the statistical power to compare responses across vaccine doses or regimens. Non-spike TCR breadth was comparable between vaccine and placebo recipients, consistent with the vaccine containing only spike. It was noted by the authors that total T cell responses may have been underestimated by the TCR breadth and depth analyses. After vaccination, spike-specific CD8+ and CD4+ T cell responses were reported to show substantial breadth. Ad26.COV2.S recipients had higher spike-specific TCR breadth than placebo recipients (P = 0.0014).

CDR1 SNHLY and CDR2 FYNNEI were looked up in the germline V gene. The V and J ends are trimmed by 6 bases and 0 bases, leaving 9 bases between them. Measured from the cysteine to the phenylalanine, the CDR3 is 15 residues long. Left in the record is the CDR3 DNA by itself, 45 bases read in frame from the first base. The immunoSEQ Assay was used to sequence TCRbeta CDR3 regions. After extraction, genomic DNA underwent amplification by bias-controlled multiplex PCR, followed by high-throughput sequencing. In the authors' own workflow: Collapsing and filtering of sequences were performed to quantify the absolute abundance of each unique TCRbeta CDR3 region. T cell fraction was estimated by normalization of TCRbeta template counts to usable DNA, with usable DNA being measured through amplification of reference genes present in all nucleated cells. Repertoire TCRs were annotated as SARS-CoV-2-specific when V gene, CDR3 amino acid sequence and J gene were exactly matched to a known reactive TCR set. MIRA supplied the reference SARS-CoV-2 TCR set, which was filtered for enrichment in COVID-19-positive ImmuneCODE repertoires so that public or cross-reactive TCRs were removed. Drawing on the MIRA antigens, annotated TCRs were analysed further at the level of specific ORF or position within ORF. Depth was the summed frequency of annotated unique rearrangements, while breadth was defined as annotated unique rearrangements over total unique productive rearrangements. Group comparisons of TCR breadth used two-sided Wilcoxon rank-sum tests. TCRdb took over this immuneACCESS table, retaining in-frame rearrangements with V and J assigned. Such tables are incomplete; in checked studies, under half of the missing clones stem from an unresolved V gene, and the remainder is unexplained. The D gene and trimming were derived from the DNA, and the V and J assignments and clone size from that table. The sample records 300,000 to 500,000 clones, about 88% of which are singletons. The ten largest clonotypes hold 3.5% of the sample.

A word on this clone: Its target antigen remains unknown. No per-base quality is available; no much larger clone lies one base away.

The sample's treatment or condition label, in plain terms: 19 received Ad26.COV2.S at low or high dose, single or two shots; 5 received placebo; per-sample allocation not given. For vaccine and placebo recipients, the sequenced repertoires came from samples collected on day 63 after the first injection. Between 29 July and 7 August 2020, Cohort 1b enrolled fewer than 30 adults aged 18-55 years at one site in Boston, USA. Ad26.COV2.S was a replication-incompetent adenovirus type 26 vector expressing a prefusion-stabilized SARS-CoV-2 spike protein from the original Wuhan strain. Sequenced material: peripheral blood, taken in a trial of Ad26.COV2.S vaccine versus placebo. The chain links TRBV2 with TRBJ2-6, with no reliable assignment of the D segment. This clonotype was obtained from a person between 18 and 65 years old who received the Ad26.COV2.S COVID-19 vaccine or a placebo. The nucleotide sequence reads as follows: TGTGCCAGCAGCTTATCCCCCTCTGGGGCCAACGTCCTGACTTTC. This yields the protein CASSLSPSGANVLTF.